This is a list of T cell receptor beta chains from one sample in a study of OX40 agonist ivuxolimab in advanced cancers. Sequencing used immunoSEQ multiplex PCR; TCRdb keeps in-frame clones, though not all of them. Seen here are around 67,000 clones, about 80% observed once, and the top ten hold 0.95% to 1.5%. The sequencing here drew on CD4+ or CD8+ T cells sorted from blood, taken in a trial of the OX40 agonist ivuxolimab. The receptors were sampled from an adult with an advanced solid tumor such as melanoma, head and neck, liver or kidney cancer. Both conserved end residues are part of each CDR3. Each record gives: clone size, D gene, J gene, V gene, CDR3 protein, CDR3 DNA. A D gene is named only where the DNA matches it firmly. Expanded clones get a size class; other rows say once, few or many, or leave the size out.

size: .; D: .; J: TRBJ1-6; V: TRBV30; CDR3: CAWSGKGYNSPLHF; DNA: TGTGCCTGGAGTGGGAAGGGATATAATTCACCCCTCCACTTT
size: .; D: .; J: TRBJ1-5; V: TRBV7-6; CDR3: CASSKDSYSNQPQHF; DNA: TGTGCCAGCAGCAAGGACAGCTATAGCAATCAGCCCCAGCATTTT
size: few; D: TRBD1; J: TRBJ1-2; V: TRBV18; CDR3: CASSPPLGQAEFGYGYTF; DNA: TGTGCCAGCTCACCACCGCTCGGACAGGCGGAATTCGGCTATGGCTACACCTTC
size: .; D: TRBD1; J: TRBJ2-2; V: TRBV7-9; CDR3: CASSSQGVGTGELFF; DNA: TGTGCCAGCAGCTCCCAGGGGGTTGGAACCGGGGAGCTGTTTTTT
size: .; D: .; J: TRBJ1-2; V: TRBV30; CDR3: CAWHGGGSTF; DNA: TGTGCCTGGCACGGGGGAGGATCAACCTTC
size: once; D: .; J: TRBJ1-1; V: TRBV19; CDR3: CASSPGSRWGNTEAFF; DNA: TGTGCCAGTAGCCCCGGGTCGCGATGGGGGAACACTGAAGCTTTCTTT
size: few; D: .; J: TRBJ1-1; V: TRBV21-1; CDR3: CASSKCGGTEAFF; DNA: TGTGCCAGCAGCAAATGTGGAGGAACTGAAGCTTTCTTT
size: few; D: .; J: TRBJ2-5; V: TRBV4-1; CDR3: CASRPGIEETQYF; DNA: TGCGCCAGCCGGCCGGGTATTGAGGAGACCCAGTACTTC
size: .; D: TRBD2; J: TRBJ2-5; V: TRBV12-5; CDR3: CASGLLRLAGGPRETQYF; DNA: TGTGCTAGTGGTTTGCTCCGACTAGCGGGGGGGCCCAGGGAGACCCAGTACTTC
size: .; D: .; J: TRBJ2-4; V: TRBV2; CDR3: CASSEKGPTKNIQYF; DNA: TGTGCCAGCAGTGAAAAGGGGCCGACCAAAAACATTCAGTACTTC
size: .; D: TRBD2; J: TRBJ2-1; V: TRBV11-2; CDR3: CASRPGTSGGEFF; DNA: TGTGCCAGCCGGCCGGGGACTAGCGGGGGGGAGTTCTTC
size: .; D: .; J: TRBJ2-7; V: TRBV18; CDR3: CASSPMRGGSYEQYF; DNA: TGTGCCAGCTCACCAATGAGGGGGGGCTCCTACGAGCAGTACTTC
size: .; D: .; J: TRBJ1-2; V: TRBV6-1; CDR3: CASGSPPIYGYTF; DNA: TGTGCCAGCGGCTCCCCCCCCATTTATGGCTACACCTTC
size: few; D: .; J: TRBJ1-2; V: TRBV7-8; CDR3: CASSLGGGSGYTF; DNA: TGTGCCAGCAGCTTAGGTGGTGGTAGTGGCTACACCTTC
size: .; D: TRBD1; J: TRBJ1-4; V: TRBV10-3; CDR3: CATSERQGAEKLFF; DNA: TGTGCCACCTCAGAGAGACAGGGGGCTGAAAAACTGTTTTTT
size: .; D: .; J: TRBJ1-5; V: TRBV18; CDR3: CASSPPGIQNQPQHF; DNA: TGTGCCAGCTCACCCCCGGGAATACAAAATCAGCCCCAGCATTTT
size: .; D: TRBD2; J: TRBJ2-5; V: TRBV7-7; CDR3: CASSLPPPTSGGTDETQYF; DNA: TGTGCCAGCAGCTTACCGCCCCCGACTAGCGGGGGTACCGATGAGACCCAGTACTTC
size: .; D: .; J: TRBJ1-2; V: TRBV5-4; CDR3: CASSLVETNYGYTF; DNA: TGTGCCAGCAGCTTAGTCGAAACTAACTATGGCTACACCTTC
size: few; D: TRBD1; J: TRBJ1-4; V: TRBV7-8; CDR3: CASSQQGLMSEKLFF; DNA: TGTGCCAGCAGTCAACAGGGGCTCATGAGTGAAAAACTGTTTTTT
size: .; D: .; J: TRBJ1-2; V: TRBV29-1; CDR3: CSAPVWVSYGYTF; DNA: TGCAGCGCCCCGGTGTGGGTATCCTATGGCTACACCTTC
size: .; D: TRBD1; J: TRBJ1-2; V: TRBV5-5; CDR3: CASSLNRGRGGYTF; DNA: TGTGCCAGCAGCTTGAACAGGGGGCGGGGAGGCTACACCTTC
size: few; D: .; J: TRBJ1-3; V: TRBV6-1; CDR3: CASSAYGRTLSSGNTIYF; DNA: TGTGCCAGCAGTGCGTACGGACGGACCCTTTCTTCTGGAAACACCATATATTTT
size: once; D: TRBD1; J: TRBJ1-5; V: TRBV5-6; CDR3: CASSLWTGAPRQPQHF; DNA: TGTGCCAGCAGCTTGTGGACAGGGGCACCGCGTCAGCCCCAGCATTTT
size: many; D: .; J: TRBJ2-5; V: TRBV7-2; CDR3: CASSQMPDGRGTQYF; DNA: TGTGCCAGCAGCCAGATGCCCGACGGAAGGGGGACCCAGTACTTC
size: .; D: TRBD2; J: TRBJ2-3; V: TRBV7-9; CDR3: CASKGSGGRGDTQYF; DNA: TGTGCCAGCAAAGGGAGCGGGGGGCGGGGAGATACGCAGTATTTT
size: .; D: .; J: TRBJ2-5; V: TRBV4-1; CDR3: CASSQDHKETQYF; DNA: TGCGCCAGCAGCCAAGATCACAAAGAGACCCAGTACTTC
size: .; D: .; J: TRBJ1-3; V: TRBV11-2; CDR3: CASSLVASSGNTIYF; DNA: TGTGCCAGCAGCTTAGTGGCGAGCTCTGGAAACACCATATATTTT
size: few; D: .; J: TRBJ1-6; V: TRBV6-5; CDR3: CASSYSDGNSPLHF; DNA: TGTGCCAGCAGTTACTCGGACGGGAATTCACCCCTCCACTTT
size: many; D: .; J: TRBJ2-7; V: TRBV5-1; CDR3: CASSLGPQQYF; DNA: TGCGCCAGCAGCTTGGGCCCACAGCAGTACTTC
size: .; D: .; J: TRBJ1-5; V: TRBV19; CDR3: CASSVLRYPSNQPQHF; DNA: TGTGCCAGTAGTGTACTTCGGTACCCTAGCAATCAGCCCCAGCATTTT
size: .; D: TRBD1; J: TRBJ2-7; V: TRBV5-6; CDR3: CASSPTGQGSWAEQYF; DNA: TGTGCCAGCAGCCCTACGGGACAGGGGTCGTGGGCCGAGCAGTACTTC
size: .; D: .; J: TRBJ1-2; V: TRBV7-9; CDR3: CASSPGGYTF; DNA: TGTGCCAGCAGCCCTGGGGGCTACACCTTC
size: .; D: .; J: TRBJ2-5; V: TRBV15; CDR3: CATSRDGGRETQYF; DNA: TGTGCCACCAGCAGAGATGGGGGGCGGGAGACCCAGTACTTC
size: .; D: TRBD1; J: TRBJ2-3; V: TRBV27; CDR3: CASSFWDRGGDTQYF; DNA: TGTGCCAGCAGTTTCTGGGACAGGGGAGGAGATACGCAGTATTTT
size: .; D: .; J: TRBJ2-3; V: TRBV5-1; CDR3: CASSLDPGPDTQYF; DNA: TGCGCCAGCAGCTTAGACCCCGGACCAGATACGCAGTATTTT
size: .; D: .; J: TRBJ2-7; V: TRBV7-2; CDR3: CASSLGAYEQYF; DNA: TGTGCCAGCAGCTTAGGCGCCTACGAGCAGTACTTC
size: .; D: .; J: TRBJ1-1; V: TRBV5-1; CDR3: CASSLTTAPANTEAFF; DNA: TGCGCCAGCAGCTTAACTACGGCTCCCGCGAACACTGAAGCTTTCTTT
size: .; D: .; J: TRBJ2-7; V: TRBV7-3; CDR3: CASSLKQGYEQYF; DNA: TGTGCCAGCAGCTTAAAACAGGGATACGAGCAGTACTTC
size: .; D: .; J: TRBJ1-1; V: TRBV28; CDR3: CASSFRASKEAFF; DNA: TGTGCCAGCAGTTTTCGCGCGAGCAAAGAAGCTTTCTTT
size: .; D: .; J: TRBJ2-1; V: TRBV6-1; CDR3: CASSPAGLGADEQFF; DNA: TGTGCCAGCAGTCCAGCAGGTTTGGGGGCCGATGAGCAGTTCTTC
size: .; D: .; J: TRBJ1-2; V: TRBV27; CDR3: CASSLGAGAHSVYF; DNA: TGTGCCAGCAGTTTAGGGGCCGGGGCCCATTCGGTTTACTTC